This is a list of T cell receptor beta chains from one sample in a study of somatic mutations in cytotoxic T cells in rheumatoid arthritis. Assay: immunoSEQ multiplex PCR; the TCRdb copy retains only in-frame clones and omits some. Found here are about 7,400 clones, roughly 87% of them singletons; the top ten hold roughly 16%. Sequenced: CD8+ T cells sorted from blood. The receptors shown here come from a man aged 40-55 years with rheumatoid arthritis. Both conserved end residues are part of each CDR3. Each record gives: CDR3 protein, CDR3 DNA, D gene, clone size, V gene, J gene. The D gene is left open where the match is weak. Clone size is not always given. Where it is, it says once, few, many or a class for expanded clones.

CDR3: CASSLGSGNEQFF
DNA: TGTGCCAGCAGCTTGGGGAGCGGCAATGAGCAGTTCTTC
D: NA
size: NA
V: TRBV7-8
J: TRBJ2-1

CDR3: CASSWSGEGLDNEQFF
DNA: TGTGCCAGCAGCTGGTCAGGGGAGGGACTGGACAATGAGCAGTTCTTC
D: NA
size: NA
V: TRBV7-9
J: TRBJ2-1

CDR3: CASSESGRGRIDTQYF
DNA: TGTGCCAGCAGTGAAAGTGGCAGGGGACGGATAGATACGCAGTATTTT
D: NA
size: NA
V: TRBV6-1
J: TRBJ2-3

CDR3: CASQSGSSYEQYF
DNA: TGTGCCAGCCAGAGCGGGTCTTCCTACGAGCAGTACTTC
D: NA
size: NA
V: TRBV6-1
J: TRBJ2-7

CDR3: CASSLERGYSNQPQHF
DNA: TGTGCCAGCAGTTTGGAGCGGGGTTATAGCAATCAGCCCCAGCATTTT
D: NA
size: NA
V: TRBV28
J: TRBJ1-5

CDR3: CASSFGVGLGNTIYF
DNA: TGTGCCAGCAGTTTTGGTGTGGGACTTGGAAACACCATATATTTT
D: NA
size: NA
V: TRBV28
J: TRBJ1-3

CDR3: CASSLIPGSPYEQYF
DNA: TGTGCCAGCAGCTTAATCCCGGGATCCCCCTACGAGCAGTACTTC
D: NA
size: NA
V: TRBV7-2
J: TRBJ2-7

CDR3: CASSLWTGADYGYTF
DNA: TGTGCCAGCAGTTTATGGACGGGTGCGGACTATGGCTACACCTTC
D: NA
size: NA
V: TRBV28
J: TRBJ1-2

CDR3: CASSLRTGSNEKLFF
DNA: TGTGCCAGCAGCTTAAGGACAGGGAGTAATGAAAAACTGTTTTTT
D: TRBD1
size: NA
V: TRBV7-2
J: TRBJ1-4

CDR3: CASSLVSITSYEQYF
DNA: TGTGCCAGCAGCTTGGTGTCTATCACCTCCTACGAGCAGTACTTC
D: NA
size: NA
V: TRBV5-5
J: TRBJ2-7

CDR3: CASSLASSSGGEQFF
DNA: TGTGCCAGCAGCTTAGCTTCTAGTAGCGGGGGAGAGCAGTTCTTC
D: TRBD2
size: NA
V: TRBV11-3
J: TRBJ2-1

CDR3: CASSARDRGYFGETQYF
DNA: TGTGCCAGCAGCGCCCGGGACAGGGGTTATTTTGGGGAGACCCAGTACTTC
D: TRBD1
size: NA
V: TRBV7-6
J: TRBJ2-5

CDR3: CASSLGQGAYEQYF
DNA: TGCGCCAGCAGCCTGGGACAGGGGGCATACGAGCAGTACTTC
D: TRBD1
size: once
V: TRBV4-1
J: TRBJ2-7

CDR3: CATSRDLGGSGAKNIQYF
DNA: TGTGCCACCAGCAGAGATCTTGGGGGCTCGGGAGCCAAAAACATTCAGTACTTC
D: NA
size: NA
V: TRBV15
J: TRBJ2-4